The 4 T cell receptor beta chains below were found in one sample sequenced in a study of blood T cell repertoires in COVID-19. Some clones are missing from TCRdb's copy, which holds only in-frame ones; the method was immunoSEQ multiplex PCR. The repertoire has about 74,000 clones, over 75% of them found once; the top ten carry roughly 28%. Sequencing was done on a sample of peripheral blood. All receptors derive from a woman over 75 with active or convalescent COVID-19.

The chain couples TRBV7-2 to TRBJ1-1, with D possibly matching TRBD1 (6 bases). The CDR3 contains 14 residues. The V and J ends lost 2 bases and 5 bases respectively, with 12 bases between them. Germline assignment: CDR1 SGHTA and CDR2 FQGNSA. CDR3 sequence: CASSLRQVVTEAFF. Written as DNA, the CDR3 is TGTGCCAGCAGCTTAAGACAGGTTGTGACTGAAGCTTTCTTT.

This chain connects TRBV5-1 to TRBJ2-2; tentatively, D is TRBD2 (6 bases). Germline loops: CDR1 SGHRS, CDR2 YFSETQ. The CDR3 spans 16 residues. V was shortened by 6 bases and J by 0 bases, with 15 bases between the two germline ends. CDR3 sequence: CASTGDLISNTGELFF. In nucleotides, the CDR3 is TGCGCCAGCACGGGGGACTTAATCTCGAACACCGGGGAGCTGTTTTTT.

The CDR3 region is CASSYTRTGENTIYF. The CDR3 region has the DNA TGTGCCAGCAGTTACACTCGGACAGGGGAGAACACCATATATTTT. The genes are TRBV6-6 and TRBJ1-3; the match to TRBD1 covers 9 bases. This CDR3 has 15 residues. Germline V gene lookup returns CDR1 MNHNY and CDR2 SVGAGI (reference sequence). J was trimmed by 7 bases and V by 2 bases; bases with no gene match: 6.

This chain connects TRBV11-2 to TRBJ2-7; 12 nucleotides match TRBD2. This CDR3 contains 14 residues. From germline, CDR1 is SGHAT and CDR2 FQNNGV. V was clipped by 5 bases and J by 4 bases; unmatched bases: 3. The DNA for the CDR3 is TGTGCCAGCAGCCCAGGACTAGCGGGGTACGAGCAGTACTTC. It specifies CASSPGLAGYEQYF.